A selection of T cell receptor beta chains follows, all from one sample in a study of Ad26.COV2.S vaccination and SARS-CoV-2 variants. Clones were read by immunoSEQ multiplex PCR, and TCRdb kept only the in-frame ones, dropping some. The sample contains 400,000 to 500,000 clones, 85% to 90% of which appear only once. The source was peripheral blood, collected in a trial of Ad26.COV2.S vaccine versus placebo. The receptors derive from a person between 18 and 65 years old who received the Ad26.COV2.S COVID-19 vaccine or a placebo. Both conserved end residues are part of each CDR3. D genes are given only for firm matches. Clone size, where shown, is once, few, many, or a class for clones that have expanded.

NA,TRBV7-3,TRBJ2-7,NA,TGTGCCAGCAGCTTAATGCCCGGCCCCTACGAGCAGTACTTC,CASSLMPGPYEQYF
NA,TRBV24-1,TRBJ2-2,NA,TGTGCCACCAGTGATCCCACACGAAGTAACACCGGGGAGCTGTTTTTT,CATSDPTRSNTGELFF
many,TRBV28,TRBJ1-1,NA,TGTGCCAGCAGGACAGGAGGGGGGACTGAAGCTTTCTTT,CASRTGGGTEAFF
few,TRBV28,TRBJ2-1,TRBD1,TGTGCCAGCAGACGCACAGGGGGGAATGAGCAGTTCTTC,CASRRTGGNEQFF
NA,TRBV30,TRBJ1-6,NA,TGTGCCTGGACTTTGGGCTATAATTCACCCCTCCACTTT,CAWTLGYNSPLHF
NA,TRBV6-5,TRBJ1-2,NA,TGTGCCAGCAGTTACTCGAGTCGGGGGGAGCGGGGCTACACCTTC,CASSYSSRGERGYTF
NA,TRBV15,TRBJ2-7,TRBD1,TGTGCCACCAGCAGAGACAGGGGGCCCTACGAGCAGTACTTC,CATSRDRGPYEQYF
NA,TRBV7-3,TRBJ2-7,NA,TGTGCCAGCAGCTTATCAGGGTCCACCGAGCAGTACTTC,CASSLSGSTEQYF
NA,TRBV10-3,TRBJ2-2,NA,TGTGCCATCAGTGAACGCGGGCCGAACACCGGGGAGCTGTTTTTT,CAISERGPNTGELFF
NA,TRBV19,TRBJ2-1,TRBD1,TGTGCCAGTAGCCCGAGGACAGGGCGGGACAATGAGCAGTTCTTC,CASSPRTGRDNEQFF
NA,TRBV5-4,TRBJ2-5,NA,TGTGCCAGCAGCGGGGGGCTAGGGTTACAAGAGACCCAGTACTTC,CASSGGLGLQETQYF
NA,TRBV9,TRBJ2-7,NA,TGTGCCAGCAGCTTTGGGCTAGAGAGCTCCTACGAGCAGTACTTC,CASSFGLESSYEQYF
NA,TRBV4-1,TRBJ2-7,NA,TGCGCCAGCAGCCAAGAAGGCATAAGGGGTTACGAGCAGTACTTC,CASSQEGIRGYEQYF
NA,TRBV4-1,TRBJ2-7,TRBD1,TGCGCCAGCAGCCAAGGACGGGACAGGGGATACGAGCAGTACTTC,CASSQGRDRGYEQYF
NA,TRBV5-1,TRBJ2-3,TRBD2,TGCGCCAGCAGCAATCGGGGGGGCCAGGCAGATACGCAGTATTTT,CASSNRGGQADTQYF
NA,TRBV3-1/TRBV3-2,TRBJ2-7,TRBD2,TGTGCCAGCAGCCAAGATGTCCTAGCGGGGGACGAGCAGTACTTC,CASSQDVLAGDEQYF
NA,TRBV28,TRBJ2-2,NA,TGTGCCAGCAGTTTGCAGGTCCTGACCGGGGAGCTGTTTTTT,CASSLQVLTGELFF
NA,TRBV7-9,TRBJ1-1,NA,TGTGCCAGCAGCTTAGGGGGTCTGAACACTGAAGCTTTCTTT,CASSLGGLNTEAFF
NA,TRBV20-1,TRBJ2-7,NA,TGCAGTGCTCCCAGGCAGTACGAGCAGTACTTC,CSAPRQYEQYF
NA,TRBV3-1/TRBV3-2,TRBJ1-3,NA,TGTGCCAGCAGCCAAAGTTGGCTCAGGGGAGGAAACACCATATATTTT,CASSQSWLRGGNTIYF
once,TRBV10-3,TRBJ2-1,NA,TGTGCCATCTCTTGGGGGGATCGTGAGCAGTTCTTC,CAISWGDREQFF
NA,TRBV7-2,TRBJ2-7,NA,TGTGCCAGCAGCTTTGGAGGGGGCAATTACGAGCAGTACTTC,CASSFGGGNYEQYF
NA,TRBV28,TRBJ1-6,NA,TGTGCCAGCAGTTTACAGGGTTTTAATTCACCCCTCCACTTT,CASSLQGFNSPLHF
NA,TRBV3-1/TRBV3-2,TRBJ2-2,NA,TGTGCCAGCAGCCCCTTGACGGGCGCCGGGGAGCTGTTTTTT,CASSPLTGAGELFF
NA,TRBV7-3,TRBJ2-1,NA,TGTGCCAGCAGCCTAGGGAATGAGCAGTTCTTC,CASSLGNEQFF
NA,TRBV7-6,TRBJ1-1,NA,TGTGCCAGCAGCTTAGGCCGAGGAGGTTGGGGGAACACTGAAGCTTTCTTT,CASSLGRGGWGNTEAFF
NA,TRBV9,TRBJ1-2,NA,TGTGCCAGCAGCCCTGGGGGTCCCATCAACTATGGCTACACCTTC,CASSPGGPINYGYTF
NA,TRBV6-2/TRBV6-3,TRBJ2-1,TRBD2,TGTGCCAGCAGTACCGGACTAGCGGGGTACAATGAGCAGTTCTTC,CASSTGLAGYNEQFF
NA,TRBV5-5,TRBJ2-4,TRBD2,TGTGCCAGCAGCTTGACTAGCGGGCGTTTGGGAAACATTCAGTACTTC,CASSLTSGRLGNIQYF
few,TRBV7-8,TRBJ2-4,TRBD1,TGTGCCAGCAGCCCTAGGATGGGACAGGCCAAAAACATTCAGTACTTC,CASSPRMGQAKNIQYF
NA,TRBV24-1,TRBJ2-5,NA,TGTGCCACCAGTGACCCAGGGAAGGGATTGGAGACCCAGTACTTC,CATSDPGKGLETQYF
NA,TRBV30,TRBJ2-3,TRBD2,TGTGCCTGGACCGGGGGGGCGCCAGATACGCAGTATTTT,CAWTGGAPDTQYF